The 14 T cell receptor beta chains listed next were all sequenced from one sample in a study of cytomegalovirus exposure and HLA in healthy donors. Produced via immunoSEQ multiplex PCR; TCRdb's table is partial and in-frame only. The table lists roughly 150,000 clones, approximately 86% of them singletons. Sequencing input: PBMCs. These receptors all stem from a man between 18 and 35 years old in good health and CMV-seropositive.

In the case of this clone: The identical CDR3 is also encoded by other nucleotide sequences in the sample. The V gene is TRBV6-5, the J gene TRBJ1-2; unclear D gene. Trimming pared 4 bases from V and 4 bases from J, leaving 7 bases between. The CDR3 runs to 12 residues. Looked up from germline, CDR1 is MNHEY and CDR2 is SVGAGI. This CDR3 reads CASSSGLYGYTF. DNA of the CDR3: TGTGCCAGCAGTTCAGGACTCTATGGCTACACCTTC.

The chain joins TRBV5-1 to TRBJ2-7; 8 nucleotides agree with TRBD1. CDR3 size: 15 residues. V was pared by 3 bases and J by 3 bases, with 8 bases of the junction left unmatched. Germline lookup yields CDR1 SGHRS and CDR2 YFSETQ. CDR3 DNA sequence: TGCGCCAGCAGCTCCGGACAGGGCGGCTACTACGAGCAGTACTTC. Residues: CASSSGQGGYYEQYF.

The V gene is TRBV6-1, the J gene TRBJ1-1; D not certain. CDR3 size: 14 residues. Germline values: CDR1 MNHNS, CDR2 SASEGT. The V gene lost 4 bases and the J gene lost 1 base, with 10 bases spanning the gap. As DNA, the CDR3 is TGTGCCAGCAGTGGGCTCCACAGGAACACTGAAGCTTTCTTT. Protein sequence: CASSGLHRNTEAFF.

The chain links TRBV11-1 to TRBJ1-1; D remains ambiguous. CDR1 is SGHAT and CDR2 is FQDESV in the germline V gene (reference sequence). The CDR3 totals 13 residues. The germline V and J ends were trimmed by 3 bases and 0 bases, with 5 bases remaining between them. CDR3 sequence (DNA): TGTGCCAGCAGCTTTCCTATGAACACTGAAGCTTTCTTT. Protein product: CASSFPMNTEAFF. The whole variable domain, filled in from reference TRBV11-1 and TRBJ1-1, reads EAEVAQSPRYKITEKSQAVAFWCDPISGHATLYWYRQILGQGPELLVQFQDESVVDDSQLPKDRFSAERLKGVDSTLKIQPAELGDSAMYLCASSFPMNTEAFFGQGTRLTVV.

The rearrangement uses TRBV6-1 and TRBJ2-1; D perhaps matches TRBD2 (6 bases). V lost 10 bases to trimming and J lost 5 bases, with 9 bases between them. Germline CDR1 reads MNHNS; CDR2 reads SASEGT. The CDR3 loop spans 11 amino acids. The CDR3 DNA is TGTGCCACCGGGGGACACAATGAGCAGTTCTTC. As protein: CATGGHNEQFF.

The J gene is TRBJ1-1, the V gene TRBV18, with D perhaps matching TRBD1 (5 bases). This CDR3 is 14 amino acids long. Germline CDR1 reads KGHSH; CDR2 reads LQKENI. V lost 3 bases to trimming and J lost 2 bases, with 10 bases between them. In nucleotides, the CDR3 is TGTGCCAGCTCACCGACAGTTGGCAACACTGAAGCTTTCTTT. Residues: CASSPTVGNTEAFF.

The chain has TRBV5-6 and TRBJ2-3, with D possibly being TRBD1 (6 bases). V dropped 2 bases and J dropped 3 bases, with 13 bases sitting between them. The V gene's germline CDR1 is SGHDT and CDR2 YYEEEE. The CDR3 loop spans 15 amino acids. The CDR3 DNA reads TGTGCCAGCAGCTTTGACAGGCTCTGGACAGATACGCAGTATTTT. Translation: CASSFDRLWTDTQYF.

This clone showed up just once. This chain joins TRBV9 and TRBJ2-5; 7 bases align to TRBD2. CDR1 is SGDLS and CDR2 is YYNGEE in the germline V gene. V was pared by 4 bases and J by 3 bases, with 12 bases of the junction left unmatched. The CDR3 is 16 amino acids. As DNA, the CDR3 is TGTGCCAGCAGCATTGGGGCGGTGGCGGGGGAAGAGACCCAGTACTTC. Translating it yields CASSIGAVAGEETQYF.

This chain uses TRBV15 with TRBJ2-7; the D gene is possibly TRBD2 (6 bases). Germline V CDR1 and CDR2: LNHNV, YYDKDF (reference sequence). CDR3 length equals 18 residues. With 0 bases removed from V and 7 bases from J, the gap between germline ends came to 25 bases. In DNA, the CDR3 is TGTGCCACCAGCAGAGATGGATTGAGCGGGCTAGGAAACAAGGAGCAGTACTTC. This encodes CATSRDGLSGLGNKEQYF.

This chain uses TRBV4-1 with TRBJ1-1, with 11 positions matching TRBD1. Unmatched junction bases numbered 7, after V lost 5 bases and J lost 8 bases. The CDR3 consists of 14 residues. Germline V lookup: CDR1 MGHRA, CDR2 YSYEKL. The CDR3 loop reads CASSIGQGALEAFF. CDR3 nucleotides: TGCGCCAGCAGCATTGGACAGGGGGCTCTGGAAGCTTTCTTT.

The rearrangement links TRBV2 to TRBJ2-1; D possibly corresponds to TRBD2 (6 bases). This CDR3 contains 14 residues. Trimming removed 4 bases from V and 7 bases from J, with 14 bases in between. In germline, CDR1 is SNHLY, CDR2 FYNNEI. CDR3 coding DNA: TGTGCCAGCAGTGTTTCTGTGGCGGGAAATGAGCAGTTCTTC. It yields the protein CASSVSVAGNEQFF.

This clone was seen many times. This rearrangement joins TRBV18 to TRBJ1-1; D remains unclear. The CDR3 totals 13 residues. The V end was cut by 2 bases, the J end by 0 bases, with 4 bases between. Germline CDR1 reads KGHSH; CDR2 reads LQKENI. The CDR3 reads CASSPELNTEAFF. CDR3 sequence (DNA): TGTGCCAGCTCACCAGAGCTGAACACTGAAGCTTTCTTT.

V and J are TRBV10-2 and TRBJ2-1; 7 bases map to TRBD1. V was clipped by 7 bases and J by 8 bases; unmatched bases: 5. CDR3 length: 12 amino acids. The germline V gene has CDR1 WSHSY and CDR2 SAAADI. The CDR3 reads CASTARGYEQFF. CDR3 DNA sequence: TGCGCCAGCACGGCCAGGGGGTATGAGCAGTTCTTC.

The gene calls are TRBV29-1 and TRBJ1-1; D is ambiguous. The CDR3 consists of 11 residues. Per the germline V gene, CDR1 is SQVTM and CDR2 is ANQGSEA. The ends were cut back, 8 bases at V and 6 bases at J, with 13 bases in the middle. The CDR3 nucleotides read TGCAGCACCCACCTGGGCCCTGAAGCTTTCTTT. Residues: CSTHLGPEAFF.